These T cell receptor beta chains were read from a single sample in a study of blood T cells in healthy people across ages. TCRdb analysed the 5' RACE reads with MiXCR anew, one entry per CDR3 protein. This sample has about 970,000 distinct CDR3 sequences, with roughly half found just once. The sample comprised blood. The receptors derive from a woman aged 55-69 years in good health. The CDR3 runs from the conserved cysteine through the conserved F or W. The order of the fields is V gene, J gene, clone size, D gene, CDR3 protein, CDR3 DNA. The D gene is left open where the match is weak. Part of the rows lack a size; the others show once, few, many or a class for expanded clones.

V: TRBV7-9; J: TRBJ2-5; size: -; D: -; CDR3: CASSLEAAPRETQYF; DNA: TGTGCCAGCAGCTTAGAGGCAGCACCCCGGGAGACCCAGTACTTC
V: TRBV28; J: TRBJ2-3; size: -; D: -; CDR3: CATSYVGTDTQYF; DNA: TGTGCCACCTCTTATGTGGGGACAGATACGCAGTATTTT
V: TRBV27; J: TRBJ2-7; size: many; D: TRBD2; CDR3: CASSWTSGRFTSYEQYF; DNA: TGTGCCAGCAGTTGGACTAGCGGGAGGTTTACCTCCTACGAGCAGTACTTC
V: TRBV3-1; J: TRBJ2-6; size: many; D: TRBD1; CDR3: CASSQGDRGANVLTF; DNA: TGTGCCAGCAGCCAAGGGGACAGAGGGGCCAACGTCCTGACTTTC
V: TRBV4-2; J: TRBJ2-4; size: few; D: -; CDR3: CASSRYRASQDIQYF; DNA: TGTGCCAGCAGCCGTTACCGCGCTAGTCAAGACATTCAGTACTTC
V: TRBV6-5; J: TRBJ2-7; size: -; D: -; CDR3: CASRLLTTTYEQYF; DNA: TGTGCCAGCAGGCTACTAACCACTACCTACGAGCAGTACTTC
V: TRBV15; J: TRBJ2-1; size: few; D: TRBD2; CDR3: CATSSPGLADNEQFF; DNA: TGTGCCACCAGCAGTCCGGGACTAGCGGACAATGAGCAGTTCTTC
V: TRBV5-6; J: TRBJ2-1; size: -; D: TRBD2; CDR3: CTSSLALAGVHEQFF; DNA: TGTACCAGCAGCTTGGCTCTAGCGGGAGTCCATGAGCAGTTCTTC
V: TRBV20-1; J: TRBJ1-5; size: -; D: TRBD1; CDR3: CSANYRGLSNQPQHF; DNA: TGCAGTGCAAATTACAGGGGGCTGAGCAATCAGCCCCAGCATTTT
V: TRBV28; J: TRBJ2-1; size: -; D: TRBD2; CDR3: CASSPHGGLAGYNEQFF; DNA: TGTGCCAGCAGTCCACACGGGGGACTAGCGGGGTACAATGAGCAGTTCTTC
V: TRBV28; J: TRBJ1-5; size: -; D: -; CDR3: CASSSANRGRLGNQPQHF; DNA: TGTGCCAGCAGTTCGGCCAATCGAGGGAGACTAGGGAATCAGCCCCAGCATTTT
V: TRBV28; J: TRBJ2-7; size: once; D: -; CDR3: CASSSRRGASYEQYF; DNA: TGTGCCAGCAGTTCACGCAGGGGCGCCTCCTACGAGCAGTACTTC
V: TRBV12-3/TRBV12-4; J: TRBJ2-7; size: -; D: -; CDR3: CASSLALPDFQLRQYF; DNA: TGTGCCAGCAGTTTAGCCCTTCCGGACTTCCAGCTGCGGCAGTACTTC
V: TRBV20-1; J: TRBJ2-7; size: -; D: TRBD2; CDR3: CSAPGTGGHEQYF; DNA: TGCAGTGCTCCCGGGACGGGAGGCCACGAGCAGTACTTC
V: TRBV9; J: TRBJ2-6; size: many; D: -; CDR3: CASSVLGAGANVLTF; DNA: TGTGCCAGCAGCGTACTAGGGGCTGGGGCCAACGTCCTGACTTTC
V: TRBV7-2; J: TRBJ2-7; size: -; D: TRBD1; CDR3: CASSKAGTGYEQYF; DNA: TGTGCCAGCAGCAAAGCCGGGACAGGCTACGAGCAGTACTTC
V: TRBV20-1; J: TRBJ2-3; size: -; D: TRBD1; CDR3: CSALPGQQFTDTQYF; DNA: TGCAGTGCTCTGCCGGGACAGCAGTTTACAGATACGCAGTATTTT
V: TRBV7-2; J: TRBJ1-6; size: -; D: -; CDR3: CASQGQRGINSPLHF; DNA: TGTGCCAGCCAAGGACAGCGCGGGATCAATTCACCCCTCCACTTT
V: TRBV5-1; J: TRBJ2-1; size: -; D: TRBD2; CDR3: CASSLDLAGLNEQFF; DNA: TGCGCCAGCAGCTTGGACCTAGCGGGTCTCAATGAGCAGTTCTTC
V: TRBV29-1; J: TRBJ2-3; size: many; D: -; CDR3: CSVDGSTDTQYF; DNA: TGCAGCGTTGATGGGTCCACAGATACGCAGTATTTT
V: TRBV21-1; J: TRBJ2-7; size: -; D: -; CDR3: CARSGQWGSYEQYF; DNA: TGTGCCAGGTCGGGACAGTGGGGCTCCTACGAGCAGTACTTC
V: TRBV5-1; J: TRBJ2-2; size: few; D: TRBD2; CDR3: CASSDLGLAGAFTGELFF; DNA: TGCGCCAGCAGCGACTTAGGACTAGCGGGAGCGTTCACCGGGGAGCTGTTTTTT
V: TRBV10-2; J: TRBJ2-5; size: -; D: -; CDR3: CASKVGGQETQYF; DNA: TGCGCCAGCAAAGTGGGAGGCCAAGAGACCCAGTACTTC
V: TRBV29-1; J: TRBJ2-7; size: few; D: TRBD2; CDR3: CSVDGPSGGAYEQYF; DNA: TGCAGCGTTGATGGCCCTAGCGGGGGGGCCTACGAGCAGTACTTC
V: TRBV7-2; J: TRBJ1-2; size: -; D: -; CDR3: CAGSSQGLGGYTF; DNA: TGTGCCGGCAGCTCTCAAGGTTTGGGCGGCTACACCTTC
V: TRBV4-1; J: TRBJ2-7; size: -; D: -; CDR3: CASSQVPSGTALGEQYF; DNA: TGCGCCAGCAGCCAAGTGCCATCCGGGACGGCTCTCGGCGAGCAGTACTTC
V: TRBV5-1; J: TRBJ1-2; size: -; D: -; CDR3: CASSFDGPTFNYGYTF; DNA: TGCGCCAGCAGCTTCGACGGACCGACGTTTAACTATGGCTACACCTTC
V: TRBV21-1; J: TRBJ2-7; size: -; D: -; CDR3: CASSTREEAYEQYF; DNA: TGTGCCAGCAGCACCCGGGAAGAAGCCTACGAGCAGTACTTC
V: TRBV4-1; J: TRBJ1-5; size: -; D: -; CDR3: CASSQLGGGNQPQHF; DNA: TGCGCCAGCAGCCAGCTAGGGGGGGGCAATCAGCCCCAGCATTTT
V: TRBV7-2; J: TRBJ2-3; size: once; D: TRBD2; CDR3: CASSLTGTSGRDTQYF; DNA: TGTGCCAGCAGCTTAACCGGGACTAGCGGGAGAGATACGCAGTATTTT
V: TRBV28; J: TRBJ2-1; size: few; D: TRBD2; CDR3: CASRGGRAIYEQFF; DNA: TGTGCCAGCAGGGGGGGGAGGGCCATCTATGAGCAGTTCTTC
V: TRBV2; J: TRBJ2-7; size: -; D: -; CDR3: CASSEPRQTYEQYF; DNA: TGTGCCAGCAGTGAGCCCCGACAAACCTACGAGCAGTACTTC
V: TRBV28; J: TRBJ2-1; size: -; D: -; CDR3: CASREDSSSYNEQFF; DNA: TGTGCTAGCAGGGAAGACAGTAGCTCCTACAATGAGCAGTTCTTC
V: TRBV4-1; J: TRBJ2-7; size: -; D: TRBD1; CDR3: CASSQLPTWDRAHEQYF; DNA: TGCGCCAGCAGCCAATTACCCACTTGGGACAGGGCCCACGAGCAGTACTTC
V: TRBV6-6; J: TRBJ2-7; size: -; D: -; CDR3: CASTDTTVSYEQYF; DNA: TGTGCCAGCACCGACACGACGGTTTCCTACGAGCAGTACTTC